This T cell receptor (beta chain) was captured in a study of CD8 T cells in ankylosing spondylitis. Whole-study findings and limits: Within matched ankylosing spondylitis synovial fluid, disease-linked clones were reportedly significantly enriched.

The CDR3 is made up of 15 amino acids. Losses at the gene ends were 2 bases for V and 5 bases for J; bases not matched to a gene: 4. CDR1 and CDR2 (germline): SGHTA, FQGNSA. This clonotype showed up just a few times. Its cognate antigen is unknown. TCRdb itself ran the 5' RACE reads through MiXCR, one entry per CDR3 protein. Counted here are roughly 150,000 distinct CDR3 sequences, roughly 6.6% occurring once; the ten biggest clones make up roughly an eighth. This chain uses TRBV7-2 with TRBJ2-5, with 11 bases aligning to TRBD2. The receptor was isolated from a female donor with ankylosing spondylitis or in good health (not recorded which). Sequenced: blood, either unsorted or a sorted T cell fraction (not recorded which). The CDR3 nucleotides read TGTGCCAGCAGCTTAACTAGCGGGAGTCATGAGACCCAGTACTTC. Encoded protein: CASSLTSGSHETQYF.